These T cell receptor beta chains were read from a single sample in a study of T cells in Graves' hyperthyroidism and ophthalmopathy. TCRdb ran MiXCR on the multiplex PCR reads and lists one entry per CDR3 protein. Found here are 500,000 to 550,000 distinct CDR3 sequences, just under 20% of them singletons; the top ten hold 47%. The specimen was blood. The origin of the receptors is a man aged 40-49 years with Graves' ophthalmopathy. Both conserved end residues are part of each CDR3. D genes are given only for firm matches.

TRBV18	-	TRBJ2-3	CASWMDPSTDTQYF
TRBV10-3	TRBD1	TRBJ1-1	CAISGGTGGFPEAFF
TRBV19	-	TRBJ1-3	CASIPDRTGNTIYF
TRBV18	TRBD2	TRBJ2-7	CASSSSSGLAGSEQYF
TRBV7-9	TRBD1	TRBJ1-2	CASSLMGDSNYGYTF
TRBV6-2/TRBV6-3	-	TRBJ2-3	CASSYGTVSTDTQYF
TRBV7-8	-	TRBJ2-3	CASSLDSNLGGTQYF
TRBV9	-	TRBJ2-2	CASRLAVDTGELFF
TRBV6-2/TRBV6-3	TRBD2	TRBJ2-7	CASSYSRSGNEQYF
TRBV20-1	-	TRBJ1-6	CSAGGFREGSYNSPLHF
TRBV16	-	TRBJ2-5	CASSRTWTAQETQYF
TRBV20-1	TRBD2	TRBJ2-3	CSARGGGTDTQYF
TRBV2	TRBD1	TRBJ1-1	CASRYGTGGGTEAFF
TRBV20-1	TRBD1	TRBJ2-7	CSAMTGRAVEQYF
TRBV15	-	TRBJ1-5	CATSRDWGHQPQHF
TRBV12-3/TRBV12-4	TRBD1	TRBJ2-2	CARGQGAGHGELFF
TRBV7-6	TRBD2	TRBJ2-1	CASSLPKQTTSGGPYNEQFF
TRBV19	-	TRBJ2-2	CASSDRQVLEGELFF
TRBV6-1	-	TRBJ1-2	CASSFGLTGGYTF
TRBV28	-	TRBJ2-7	CASGLGKTVYEQYF
TRBV4-2	-	TRBJ2-7	CASSQDLGINEQYF
TRBV24-1	TRBD2	TRBJ2-3	CATGSGGTQYF
TRBV14	TRBD1	TRBJ2-1	CASSQLGQGYNNEQFF
TRBV15	-	TRBJ2-3	CATSRETDTQYF
TRBV20-1	TRBD2	TRBJ2-1	CSARDPGLAGRNEQFF
TRBV28	-	TRBJ2-1	CASSFEGDNEQFF
TRBV30	TRBD1	TRBJ1-4	CAWSKGTGDEKLFF
TRBV6-6	-	TRBJ2-7	CASSYSVVVQGAYEQYF
TRBV9	TRBD1	TRBJ2-1	CASSTDRASTYNEQFF
TRBV7-9	-	TRBJ1-1	CASSYTDGRINMNTEAFF
TRBV28	-	TRBJ2-1	CASSLTGKQFF
TRBV19	TRBD2	TRBJ2-2	CASSIGGVNTGELFF
TRBV18	TRBD2	TRBJ2-5	CASSPPGLAGKETQYF
TRBV11-2	TRBD2	TRBJ2-1	CASKAGGPNEQFF
TRBV2	-	TRBJ1-2	CASSESIRLFADYGYTF
TRBV18	-	TRBJ2-3	CASSPQESSTDTQYF
TRBV7-2	-	TRBJ2-3	CASSLRRQADTQYF
TRBV7-9	TRBD2	TRBJ2-5	CASSNSGRAFLETQYF
TRBV11-3	TRBD1	TRBJ2-1	CASSFSRGRDEQFF
TRBV29-1	-	TRBJ1-2	CSVEDGQLNYGYTF
TRBV6-1	TRBD2	TRBJ2-3	CASSPKTSGSTDTQYF
TRBV7-9	-	TRBJ1-2	CASGGSGLGYGYTF
TRBV30	-	TRBJ2-1	CAWKTGYRDRNEQFF
TRBV3-1	-	TRBJ1-4	CASSRVATNEKLFF
TRBV3-1	-	TRBJ2-7	CASSQGRDRPWEQYF
TRBV2	-	TRBJ1-1	CASSGPPNTEAFF
TRBV30	-	TRBJ2-7	CAWNLGPNTLYEQYF
TRBV24-1	-	TRBJ2-7	CATPDPRGVREQYF
TRBV2	TRBD2	TRBJ2-3	CAVPRTSVTDTQYF
TRBV7-9	-	TRBJ2-7	CAVLPGAGEQYF
TRBV7-2	TRBD2	TRBJ2-5	CASSPGLAGPGETQYF